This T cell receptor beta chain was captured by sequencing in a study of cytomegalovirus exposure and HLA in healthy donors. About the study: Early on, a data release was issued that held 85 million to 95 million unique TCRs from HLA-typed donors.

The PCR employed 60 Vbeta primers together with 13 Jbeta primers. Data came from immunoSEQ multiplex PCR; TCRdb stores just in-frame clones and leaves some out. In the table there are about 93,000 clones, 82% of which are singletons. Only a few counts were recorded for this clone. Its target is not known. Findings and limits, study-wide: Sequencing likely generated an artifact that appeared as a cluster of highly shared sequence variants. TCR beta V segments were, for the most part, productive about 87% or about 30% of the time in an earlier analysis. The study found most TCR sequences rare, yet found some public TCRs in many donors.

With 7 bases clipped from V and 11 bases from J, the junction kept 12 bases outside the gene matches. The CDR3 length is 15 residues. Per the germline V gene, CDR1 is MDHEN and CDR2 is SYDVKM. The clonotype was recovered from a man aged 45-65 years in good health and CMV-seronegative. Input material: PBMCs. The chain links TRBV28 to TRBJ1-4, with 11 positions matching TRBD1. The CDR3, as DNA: TGTGCCAGCACTCTATCCGGGACAGGGGGAATGAAACTGTTTTTT. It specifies CASTLSGTGGMKLFF.